Following are 16 T cell receptor beta chains from one sample sequenced in a study of beta chain features in type 1 diabetes. Findings and limits, study-wide: The study found moderately but significantly shorter TCRB CDR3s in all four CD4+ subsets of Type 1 diabetes patients.

These TCRs are of unknown antigen specificity. What was sequenced were expressed TCRB transcripts, since all of the isolated RNA had been reverse transcribed. The protocol was immunoSEQ multiplex PCR, while the TCRdb copy is restricted to in-frame clones and leaves out a portion. The sample has some 660,000 clones, about 14% seen once. The sample consisted of naive CD4+ T cells from blood. All receptors derive from a man aged 18 to 35 with type 1 diabetes.

The V gene is TRBV29-1, the J gene TRBJ2-3; the match to TRBD1 covers 10 bases. This CDR3 region has 17 residues. The germline V gene has CDR1 SQVTM and CDR2 ANQGSEA. Germline trimming cut 7 bases from V and 1 base from J; bases unmatched to any gene: 14. The chain's CDR3 is CSATGQGPPGRTDTQYF. DNA for the CDR3: TGCAGCGCCACGGGACAGGGGCCGCCGGGCCGCACAGATACGCAGTATTTT.

This clone was counted a few times. This chain connects TRBV29-1 to TRBJ2-5; 10 nucleotides match TRBD2. The germline V gene encodes CDR1 SQVTM and CDR2 ANQGSEA. J lost 4 bases, V lost 6 bases, and 5 bases had no gene match. The CDR3 totals 13 residues. CDR3 sequence (DNA): TGCAGCGTCGGGACTAGCGCGGGAGAGACCCAGTACTTC. Encoded protein: CSVGTSAGETQYF.

The chain is built from TRBV9 and TRBJ1-1; the D is unclear. This CDR3 region has 14 residues. Germline CDR1 and CDR2: SGDLS and YYNGEE. V was cut by 3 bases and J by 6 bases, with 15 bases left in between. Here the CDR3 DNA reads TGTGCCAGCAGCGCAGAACACTATGGGGCTGAAGCTTTCTTT. Translation gives CASSAEHYGAEAFF.

This clone was recorded a few times. The chain uses TRBV2 and TRBJ1-2; tentative D call: TRBD1 (6 bases). The CDR3 spans 12 residues. Trimming left V 4 bases short and J 6 bases short, with 9 bases between. CDR1 SNHLY and CDR2 FYNNEI come from the germline V gene. CDR3 nucleotides: TGTGCCAGCAGTGTCACAGGGAATGGCTACACCTTC. This translates into CASSVTGNGYTF.

This chain connects TRBV30 to TRBJ1-2, with TRBD1 matching 7 bases. The CDR3 has 14 amino acids. The germline V gene has CDR1 GTSNPN and CDR2 SVGIG (reference sequence). V lost 3 bases, J lost 6 bases, and 10 bases stayed unmatched. DNA for the CDR3: TGTGCCTGGAGACAACGACAGGGAGGGAATGGCTACACCTTC. Translation: CAWRQRQGGNGYTF.

The V and J genes are TRBV5-4 and TRBJ2-1; 7 bases line up with TRBD2. Germline trimming cut 1 base from V and 5 bases from J; bases unmatched to any gene: 12. The CDR3 sequence is 17 residues long. Germline lookup yields CDR1 SGHNT and CDR2 YYREEE (reference sequence). Here the CDR3 DNA reads TGTGCCAGCAGCTTGTCCCTCTTTCCGGGACTACACAATGAGCAGTTCTTC. Encoded protein: CASSLSLFPGLHNEQFF.

The chain recombines TRBV2 with TRBJ1-1; a weak D match, TRBD1 (6 bases). V was shortened by 5 bases and J by 3 bases, with 10 bases between the two germline ends. The CDR3 is 13 residues long. CDR1 and CDR2 from the germline V gene are SNHLY and FYNNEI. The DNA for the CDR3 is TGTGCCAGCAGTAAAGGGGGTGACACTGAAGCTTTCTTT. Protein sequence: CASSKGGDTEAFF.

There are a few counts of this clone. The chain joins TRBV6-5 to TRBJ2-3; D is unclear. Germline values: CDR1 MNHEY, CDR2 SVGAGI. V lost 0 bases and J lost 4, with 8 bases in between. The CDR3 extends over 14 amino acids. CDR3 amino acids: CASSYSSIPDTQYF. The CDR3 region has the DNA TGTGCCAGCAGTTACTCGAGTATTCCAGATACGCAGTATTTT.

In this sample, this clone turned up a few times. The chain is built from TRBV9 and TRBJ2-7; 8 bases map to TRBD1. The CDR3 consists of 14 residues. CDR1 SGDLS and CDR2 YYNGEE come from the germline V gene. The V and J ends lost 0 bases and 6 bases, in that order; junction bases with no gene match: 5. The CDR3 nucleotides are TGTGCCAGCAGCGTAGGGGACAGGAGGGGCGAGCAGTACTTC. It is translated as CASSVGDRRGEQYF.

This clone was seen a few times. The same CDR3 can be traced to other DNA sequences in this sample. This rearrangement joins TRBV6-5 to TRBJ2-7; D is perhaps TRBD2 (5 bases). From germline, CDR1 is MNHEY and CDR2 SVGAGI. V dropped 2 bases and J dropped 3 bases, with 5 bases sitting between them. CDR3 size: 12 residues. CDR3: CASSYAGYEQYF. The CDR3 nucleotides are TGTGCCAGCAGTTACGCGGGCTACGAGCAGTACTTC.

This rearrangement joins TRBV19 to TRBJ2-7; D call uncertain. Trimming stripped 5 bases from V and 5 bases from J, with 7 bases between. The germline gives CDR1 LNHDA, CDR2 SQIVND (reference sequence). CDR3 length equals 11 residues. This chain's CDR3 is CASSLSNEQYF. In DNA form, the CDR3 reads TGTGCCAGTAGTCTTAGCAACGAGCAGTACTTC.

Written as DNA, the CDR3 is TGCGCCAGCAGCCGAGCAAACACTGAAGCTTTCTTT. Encoded protein: CASSRANTEAFF. The genes are TRBV4-1 and TRBJ1-1; D remains ambiguous. There are 12 residues in the CDR3. CDR1 is MGHRA and CDR2 is YSYEKL in the germline V gene. The ends were cut back, 4 bases at V and 2 bases at J, with 5 bases in the middle.

The sample holds a few counts of this clone. V and J are TRBV7-3 and TRBJ2-1; 7 bases are a match to TRBD2. CDR3 size: 13 residues. J was trimmed by 10 bases and V by 5 bases; bases with no gene match: 8. CDR1 SGHTA and CDR2 FQGTGA come from the germline V gene. The CDR3 coding sequence is TGTGCCAGCAGCACTACGGCTAGCGGAGAGCAGTTCTTC. It codes for CASSTTASGEQFF.

This clone was counted a few times. The genes are TRBV6-5 and TRBJ2-7, with 12 nucleotides matching TRBD2. V lost 7 bases to trimming and J lost 3 bases; unmatched junction nucleotides: 7. The CDR3 runs 15 residues. In germline, CDR1 is MNHEY, CDR2 SVGAGI. This CDR3 reads CASKRTSGVSYEQYF. The DNA of the CDR3 is TGTGCCAGCAAAAGGACTAGCGGGGTTAGCTACGAGCAGTACTTC.

This clone was counted a few times. The chain recombines TRBV30 with TRBJ1-2; 8 bases match TRBD1. The CDR3 loop spans 12 amino acids. V was pared by 1 base and J by 6 bases, with 1 base of the junction left unmatched. The germline V gene has CDR1 GTSNPN and CDR2 SVGIG (reference sequence). This CDR3 is CAWSAGGDGYTF. In DNA form, the CDR3 reads TGTGCCTGGAGTGCAGGGGGCGATGGCTACACCTTC.

This chain joins TRBV9 and TRBJ1-1; 8 bases agree with TRBD1. Trimming cost V 4 bases and J 10 bases; bases outside gene matches: 12. Looked up from germline, CDR1 is SGDLS and CDR2 is YYNGEE. The CDR3 contains 14 residues. DNA for the CDR3: TGTGCCAGCAGCCCGACAGGGGCCAAAGGAGGAGCTTTCTTT. Translated, it gives CASSPTGAKGGAFF.